This passage covers 16 T cell receptor beta chains from one sample sequenced in a study of T cells expressing NK-cell markers. TCRdb re-called the 5' RACE reads and gives one entry per CDR3 protein, without DNA. Its table records some 280,000 distinct CDR3 sequences. Sequences were obtained from blood T cells: a sorted CD56 or NKG2C T cell subset, CD4+ or CD8+ T cells, or bulk PBMC T cells (not recorded which). These receptors were obtained from a man aged 18 to 29 in good health.

The gene calls are TRBV6-1 and TRBJ2-1; TCRdb lists TRBD2, though no DNA is available to test this call. The CDR3 runs 21 residues. CDR1 and CDR2 from the germline V gene are MNHNS and SASEGT. The CDR3 loop is CASSELNGPFRGRADRNEQFF.

The rearrangement uses TRBV29-1 and TRBJ2-1; the D call from TCRdb, TRBD2, cannot be confirmed without DNA. The CDR3 sequence is 14 residues long. Germline CDR1 SQVTM, CDR2 ANQGSEA. The chain's CDR3 is CSVPEREGFNEQFF.

This chain links TRBV4-3 with TRBJ2-5; the TCRdb call, TRBD2, lacks DNA for checking. The V gene's germline CDR1 is LGHNA and CDR2 YSLEER. This CDR3 has 14 amino acids. The CDR3 loop is CASSQESTRGPQYF.

The chain joins TRBV19 to TRBJ2-1; no DNA is available, so the TRBD2 call from TCRdb remains unchecked. The CDR3 spans 11 residues. The germline gives CDR1 LNHDA, CDR2 SQIVND (reference sequence). The CDR3 sequence is CASSMGWAEFF. Together with reference TRBV19 and TRBJ2-1, the CDR3 gives the full variable domain: DGGITQSPKYLFRKEGQNVTLSCEQNLNHDAMYWYRQDPGQGLRLIYYSQIVNDFQKGDIAEGYSVSREKKESFPLTVTSAQKNPTAFYLCASSMGWAEFFGPGTRLTVL.

V gene TRBV20-1 combines with J gene TRBJ2-1; TCRdb's D gene call, TRBD2, goes unchecked for lack of DNA. The germline V gene encodes CDR1 DFQATT and CDR2 SNEGSKA (reference sequence). The CDR3 covers 16 residues. The CDR3 loop reads CSARVKRENPYNEQFF.

The genes are TRBV20-1 and TRBJ1-1. Germline V gene sequence: CDR1 DFQATT, CDR2 SNEGSKA (reference sequence). CDR3 length equals 14 residues. CDR3 sequence: CSARAAGSHTEAFF.

The rearrangement uses TRBV20-1 and TRBJ2-7; TCRdb designates TRBD2, a call that cannot be tested without DNA. Germline CDR1 and CDR2: DFQATT and SNEGSKA (reference sequence). CDR3 length: 13 amino acids. CDR3 loop: CSAPRTRTYEQYF.

The CDR3 here is CASSQVPRGGYTF. The rearrangement links TRBV4-3 to TRBJ1-2. CDR3 length: 13 residues. Germline V gene sequence: CDR1 LGHNA, CDR2 YSLEER.

The rearrangement joins TRBV24-1 to TRBJ2-3; TCRdb names TRBD1, which stays unverified in the absence of DNA. The V gene's germline CDR1 is KGHDR and CDR2 SFDVKD. The CDR3 totals 17 residues. This chain's CDR3 is CATSDLDRGRRTDTQYF.

The rearrangement links TRBV6-5 to TRBJ1-4. Germline V lookup: CDR1 MNHEY, CDR2 SVGAGI. The CDR3 extends over 18 amino acids. CDR3 region: CASSYSYDVVATNEKLFF.

The chain is built from TRBV12-3 or TRBV12-4 and TRBJ2-3. The CDR3 is 14 amino acids. The CDR3 sequence is CASSDSGITDTQYF.

The chain recombines TRBV6-5 with TRBJ2-2; TCRdb indicates TRBD1, and absent DNA this call remains unverified. This CDR3 is 17 amino acids long. Per germline, CDR1 MNHEY and CDR2 SVGAGI. This CDR3 is CASSYFPGPLSTGELFF.

The chain has TRBV6-5 and TRBJ2-1; with no DNA, the TCRdb D assignment of TRBD1 cannot be verified. The V gene's germline CDR1 is MNHEY and CDR2 SVGAGI. The CDR3 has 17 residues. CDR3 residues: CASSYSKTGGAYNEQFF.

This chain connects TRBV7-6 to TRBJ2-1; TCRdb indicates TRBD2, and absent DNA this call remains unverified. The CDR3 is made up of 17 amino acids. In germline, CDR1 is SGHVS, CDR2 FNYEAQ. The CDR3 loop is CASSLLRLAGEGDEQFF.

The rearrangement joins TRBV20-1 to TRBJ2-1; TCRdb gives TRBD2 as the D gene, but with no DNA this cannot be confirmed. In germline, CDR1 is DFQATT, CDR2 SNEGSKA (reference sequence). This CDR3 has 14 amino acids. This CDR3 reads CSVKGLALYNEQFF.

The V gene is TRBV12-3 or TRBV12-4, the J gene TRBJ2-3; without DNA, the TCRdb call of TRBD2 cannot be checked. CDR3 length equals 16 residues. CDR3 sequence: CASSQLAGGSTDTQYF.